The sequence of this TCR beta chain was determined in a study of cytomegalovirus exposure and HLA in healthy donors. Study-level findings and limits: An analysis was carried out later, and it reportedly showed fewer N-insertions in an Asian-associated ancestry cluster than the roughly 700-donor mean. A list of 150 to 200 TCR beta chains associated with cytomegalovirus was given.

Losses at the gene ends were 6 bases for V and 6 bases for J; bases not matched to a gene: 9. CDR1 and CDR2 from the germline V gene are SGDLS and YYNGEE. CDR3 size: 13 residues. In regard to this clone: Its specificity is unknown.

The primer mix had 60 Vbeta and 13 Jbeta primers. Here immunoSEQ multiplex PCR was the method, and the copy in TCRdb shows in-frame clones only, minus some. The sample carries 120,000 or so clones, 70% to 85% recorded once. Material for sequencing was PBMCs. The chain joins TRBV9 to TRBJ2-7, with 7 bases identical to TRBD2. The TCR originated in a human donor in good health. This chain's CDR3 is CASTLAEVGEQYF. Here the CDR3 DNA reads TGTGCCAGCACCCTAGCGGAAGTCGGCGAGCAGTACTTC.